In its sample, the clone carrying this T cell receptor beta chain was seen once. The data were taken from a study of blood T cell repertoires in COVID-19. Across the study: Samples of COVID-19 (acute and convalescent) were obtained from the United States, Italy and Spain.

Using immunoSEQ multiplex PCR, the repertoire was profiled, and TCRdb retains in-frame clones only, with some absent. This sample has approximately 49,000 clones; roughly two thirds occur once, and the top ten carry about 8.8%. The ends were cut back, 1 base at V and 4 bases at J, with 10 bases in the middle. CDR1 and CDR2 (germline): SNHLY, FYNNEI. CDR3 length: 14 amino acids. This chain joins TRBV2 and TRBJ1-2; D gene uncertain. The receptor comes from a woman aged 70-85 years with acute or convalescent COVID-19. Sequenced sample: peripheral blood. The CDR3 loop is CASSEDIRGYGYTF. In nucleotides, the CDR3 is TGTGCCAGCAGTGAAGACATTCGTGGCTATGGCTACACCTTC.